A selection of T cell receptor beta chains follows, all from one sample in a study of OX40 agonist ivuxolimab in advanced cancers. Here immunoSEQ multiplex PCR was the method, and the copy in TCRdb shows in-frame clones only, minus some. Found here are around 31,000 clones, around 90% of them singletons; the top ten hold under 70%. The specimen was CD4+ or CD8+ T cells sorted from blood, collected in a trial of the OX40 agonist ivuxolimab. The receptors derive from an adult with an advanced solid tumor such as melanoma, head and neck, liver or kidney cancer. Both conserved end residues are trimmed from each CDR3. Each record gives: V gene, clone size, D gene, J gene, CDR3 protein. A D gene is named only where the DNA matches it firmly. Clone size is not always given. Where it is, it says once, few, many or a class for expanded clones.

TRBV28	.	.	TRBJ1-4	ASSLEGGSEKLF
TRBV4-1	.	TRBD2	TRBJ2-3	ASSQVAGSSSTDTQY
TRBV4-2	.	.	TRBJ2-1	ASSQDPGVGSYNEQF
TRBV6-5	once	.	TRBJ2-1	ASSPALGAYQF
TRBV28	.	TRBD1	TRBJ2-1	ASSLDRGLDNEQF
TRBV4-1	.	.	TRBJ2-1	ASSKRGRKGEQF
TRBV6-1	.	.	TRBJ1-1	ASCSFGTEAF
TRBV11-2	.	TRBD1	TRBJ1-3	ASSLTGLEYLDTIY
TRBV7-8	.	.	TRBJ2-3	ASSFLIGDTQY
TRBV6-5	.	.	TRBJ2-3	ASSYSAVPDTQY
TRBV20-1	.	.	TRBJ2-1	SARVGGQQF
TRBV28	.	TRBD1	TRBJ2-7	ASKGDRGSYEQY
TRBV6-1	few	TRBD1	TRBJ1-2	ASSNPGQGAS
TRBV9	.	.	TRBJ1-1	ASSVVGGNTEAF
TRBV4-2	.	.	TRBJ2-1	ASSQEWGVDEQF
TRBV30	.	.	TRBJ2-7	AKINSYEQY
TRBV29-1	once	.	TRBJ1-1	SGDKRPTEAF
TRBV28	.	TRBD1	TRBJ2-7	ASSQDRGYTYEQY
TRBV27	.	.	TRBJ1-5	ASGRSNQPQH
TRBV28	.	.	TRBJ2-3	ASSSRDTQY
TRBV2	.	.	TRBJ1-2	ASSAGLGYT
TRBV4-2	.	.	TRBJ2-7	ASSPGRGYEQY
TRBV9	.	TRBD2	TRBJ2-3	ASSAKVAGGHTDTQY
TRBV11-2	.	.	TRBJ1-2	ASSLDGFADGYT
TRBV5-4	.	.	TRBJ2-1	ASSHRDKPYNEQF
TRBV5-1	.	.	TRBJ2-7	ASSLTPLGEQY
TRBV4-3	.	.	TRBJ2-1	ASSQERRNGQF
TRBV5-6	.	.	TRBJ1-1	ASSLLSTEAF
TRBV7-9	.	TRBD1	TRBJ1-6	ASSDRQGADSPLH
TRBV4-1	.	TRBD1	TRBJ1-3	ASRFDDRGAGNTIY
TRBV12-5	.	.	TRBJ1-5	ASGWQNQPQH
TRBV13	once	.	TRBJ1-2	ASSLESGTDYGYT
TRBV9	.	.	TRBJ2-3	ASSSEDTQY
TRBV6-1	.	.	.	ASSDGPRGTYEQY
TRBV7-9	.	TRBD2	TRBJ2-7	ASSSGGGASYEQY
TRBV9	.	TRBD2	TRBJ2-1	ASSVARTSEGEEQF
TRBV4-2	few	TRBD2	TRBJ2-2	ASSQGTSGGRTGELF
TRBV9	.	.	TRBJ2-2	ASSVGATVNTGELF
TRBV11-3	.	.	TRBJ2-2	ASSLGAGLTGELL
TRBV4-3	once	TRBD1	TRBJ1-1	ASSQDRGQGSFQGAF
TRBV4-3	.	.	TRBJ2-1	ASSLREYNEQF
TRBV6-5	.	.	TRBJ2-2	ASIPGLEHGELF
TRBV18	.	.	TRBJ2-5	ASSPPAGIGETQY
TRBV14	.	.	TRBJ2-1	ASSQGPPTTYNEQF
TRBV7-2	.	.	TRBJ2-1	ASSLGRANEQF
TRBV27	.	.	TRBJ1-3	ASSLALGLSGNTIY
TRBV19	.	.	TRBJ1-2	ASTIGTTVPYGYT
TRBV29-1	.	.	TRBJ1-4	SVAASGGLGEKLF
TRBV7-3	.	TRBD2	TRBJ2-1	ASSLGGEGNEQF
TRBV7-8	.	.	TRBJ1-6	ASSLEGLRSPLH
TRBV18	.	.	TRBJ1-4	ASSPQGRMTNEKLF
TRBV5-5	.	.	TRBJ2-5	ASSLAGWLAQETQY
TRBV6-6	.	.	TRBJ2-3	ASKGGSTDTQY